The text below deals with one T cell receptor beta chain. Its antigen is unknown. TCRdb's copy holds only in-frame clones and misses some; the assay was immunoSEQ multiplex PCR. Seen here are 130,000 or so clones, approximately 92% observed once, and the top ten hold 4% to 5%. This CDR3 is 15 amino acids long. V lost 2 bases and J 2 bases, leaving 12 bases between the germline ends. Germline V lookup: CDR1 LNHDA, CDR2 SQIVND (reference sequence). The data stem from a study of T cell responses to AZD1222 COVID-19 vaccine. Findings of the study overall: At baseline, just a handful of AZD1222 recipients tested seropositive. Among spike-specific TCRs, nearly half reportedly target unmutated variant regions. Donors were largely white British and mainly female; clonal diversity was possibly underestimated. Breadth and depth of Spike-specific TCRs rose after two AZD1222 doses.

This chain joins TRBV19 and TRBJ1-1, with D possibly TRBD1 on 6 matching bases. Sequencing used peripheral blood, obtained 28 days after the second dose of the MenACWY control vaccine. The source is an adult who received the MenACWY meningococcal vaccine as a control. CDR3: CASSISTDSNTEAFF. In DNA form, the CDR3 reads TGTGCCAGTAGTATATCTACGGACAGCAACACTGAAGCTTTCTTT. The complete variable domain, with remaining parts taken from reference TRBV19 and TRBJ1-1, reads DGGITQSPKYLFRKEGQNVTLSCEQNLNHDAMYWYRQDPGQGLRLIYYSQIVNDFQKGDIAEGYSVSREKKESFPLTVTSAQKNPTAFYLCASSISTDSNTEAFFGQGTRLTVV.